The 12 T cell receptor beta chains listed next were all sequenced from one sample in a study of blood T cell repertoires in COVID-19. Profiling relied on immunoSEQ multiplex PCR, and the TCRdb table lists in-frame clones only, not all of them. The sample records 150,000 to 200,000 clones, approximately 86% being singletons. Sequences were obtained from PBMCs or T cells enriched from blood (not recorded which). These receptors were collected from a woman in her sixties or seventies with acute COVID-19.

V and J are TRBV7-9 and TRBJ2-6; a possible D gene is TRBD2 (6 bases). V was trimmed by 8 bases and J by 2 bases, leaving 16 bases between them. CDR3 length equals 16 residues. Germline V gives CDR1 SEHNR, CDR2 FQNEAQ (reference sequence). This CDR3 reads CASALEEGTGANVLTF. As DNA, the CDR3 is TGTGCCAGCGCTCTCGAGGAGGGCACTGGGGCCAACGTCCTGACTTTC. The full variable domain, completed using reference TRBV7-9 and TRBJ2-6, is DTGVSQNPRHKITKRGQNVTFRCDPISEHNRLYWYRQTLGQGPEFLTYFQNEAQLEKSRLLSDRFSAERPKGSFSTLEIQRTEQGDSAMYLCASALEEGTGANVLTFGAGSRLTVL.

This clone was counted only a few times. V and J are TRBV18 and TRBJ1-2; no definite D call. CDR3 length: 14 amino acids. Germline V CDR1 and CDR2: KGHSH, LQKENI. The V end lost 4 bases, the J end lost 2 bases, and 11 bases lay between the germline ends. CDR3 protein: CASSLNAGNYGYTF. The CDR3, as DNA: TGTGCCAGCTCACTAAATGCGGGAAACTATGGCTACACCTTC.

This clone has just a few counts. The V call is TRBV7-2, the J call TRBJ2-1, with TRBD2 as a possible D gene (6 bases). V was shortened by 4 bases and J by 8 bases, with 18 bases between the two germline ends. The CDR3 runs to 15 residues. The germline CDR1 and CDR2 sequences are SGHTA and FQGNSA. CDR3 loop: CASSSLLTAGHEQFF. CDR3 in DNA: TGTGCCAGCAGCTCCCTATTAACCGCGGGGCATGAGCAGTTCTTC.

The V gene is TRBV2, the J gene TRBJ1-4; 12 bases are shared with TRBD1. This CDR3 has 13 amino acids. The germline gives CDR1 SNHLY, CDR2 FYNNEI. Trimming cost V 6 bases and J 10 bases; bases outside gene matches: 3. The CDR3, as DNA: TGTGCCAGCAGGGGACAGGGGGCGGGAAAACTGTTTTTT. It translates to CASRGQGAGKLFF. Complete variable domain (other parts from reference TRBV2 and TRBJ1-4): EPEVTQTPSHQVTQMGQEVILRCVPISNHLYFYWYRQILGQKVEFLVSFYNNEISEKSEIFDDQFSVERPDGSNFTLKIRSTKLEDSAMYFCASRGQGAGKLFFGSGTQLSVL.

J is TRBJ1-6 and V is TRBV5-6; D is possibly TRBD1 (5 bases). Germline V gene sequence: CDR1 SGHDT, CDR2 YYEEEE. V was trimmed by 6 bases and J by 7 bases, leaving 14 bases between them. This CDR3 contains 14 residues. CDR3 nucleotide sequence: TGTGCCAGCACTTATGGCGACAGAAATTCACCCCTCCACTTT. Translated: CASTYGDRNSPLHF.

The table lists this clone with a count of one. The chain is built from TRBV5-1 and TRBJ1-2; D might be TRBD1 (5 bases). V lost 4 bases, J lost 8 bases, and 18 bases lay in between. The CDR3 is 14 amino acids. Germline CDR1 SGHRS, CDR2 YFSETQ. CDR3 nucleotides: TGCGCCAGCAGCCCATCCTTTCAGGGAGGGGGCTACACCTTC. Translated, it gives CASSPSFQGGGYTF.

The CDR3 nucleotides read TGTGCCAGCAGCTTATCGGGGTTGCGGAACACTGAAGCTTTCTTT. Its translation is CASSLSGLRNTEAFF. The chain carries TRBV11-2 and TRBJ1-1; D is ambiguous. Germline V lookup: CDR1 SGHAT, CDR2 FQNNGV. This CDR3 has 15 residues. Trimming shortened V by 2 bases and J by 1 base, and 11 bases separated the two germline ends.

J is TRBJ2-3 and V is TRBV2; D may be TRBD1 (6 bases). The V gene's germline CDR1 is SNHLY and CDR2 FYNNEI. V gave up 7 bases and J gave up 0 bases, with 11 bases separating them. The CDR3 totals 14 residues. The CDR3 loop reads CASKAGVSTDTQYF. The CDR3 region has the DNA TGTGCCAGCAAGGCAGGGGTTAGCACAGATACGCAGTATTTT.

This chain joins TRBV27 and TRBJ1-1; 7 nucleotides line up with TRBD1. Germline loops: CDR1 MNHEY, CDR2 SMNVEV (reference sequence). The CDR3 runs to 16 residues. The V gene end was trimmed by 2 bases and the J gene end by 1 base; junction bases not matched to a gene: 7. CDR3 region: CASSLRLGGWNTEAFF. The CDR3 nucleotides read TGTGCCAGCAGTTTACGCTTAGGGGGCTGGAACACTGAAGCTTTCTTT.

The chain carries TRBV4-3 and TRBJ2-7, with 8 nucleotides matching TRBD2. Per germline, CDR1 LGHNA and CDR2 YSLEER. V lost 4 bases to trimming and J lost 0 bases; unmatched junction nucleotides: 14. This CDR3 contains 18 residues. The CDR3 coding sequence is TGCGCCAGCAGCCCCCGGGGGGGTAGCGGCAAGTTCTCCTACGAGCAGTACTTC. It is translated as CASSPRGGSGKFSYEQYF.

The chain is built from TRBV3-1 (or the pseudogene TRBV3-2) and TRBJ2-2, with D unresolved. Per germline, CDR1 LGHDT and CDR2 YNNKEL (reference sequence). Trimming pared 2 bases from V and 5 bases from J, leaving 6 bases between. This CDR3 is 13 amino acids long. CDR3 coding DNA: TGTGCCAGCAGCCAATTAGTTACCGGGGAGCTGTTTTTT. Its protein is CASSQLVTGELFF.

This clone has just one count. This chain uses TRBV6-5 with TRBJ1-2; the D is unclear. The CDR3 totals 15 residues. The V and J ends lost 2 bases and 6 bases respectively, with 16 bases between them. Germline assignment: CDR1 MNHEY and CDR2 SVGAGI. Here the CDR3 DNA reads TGTGCCAGCAGTTACGGTCCGGGTCGGGAAGATGGCTACACCTTC. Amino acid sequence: CASSYGPGREDGYTF.